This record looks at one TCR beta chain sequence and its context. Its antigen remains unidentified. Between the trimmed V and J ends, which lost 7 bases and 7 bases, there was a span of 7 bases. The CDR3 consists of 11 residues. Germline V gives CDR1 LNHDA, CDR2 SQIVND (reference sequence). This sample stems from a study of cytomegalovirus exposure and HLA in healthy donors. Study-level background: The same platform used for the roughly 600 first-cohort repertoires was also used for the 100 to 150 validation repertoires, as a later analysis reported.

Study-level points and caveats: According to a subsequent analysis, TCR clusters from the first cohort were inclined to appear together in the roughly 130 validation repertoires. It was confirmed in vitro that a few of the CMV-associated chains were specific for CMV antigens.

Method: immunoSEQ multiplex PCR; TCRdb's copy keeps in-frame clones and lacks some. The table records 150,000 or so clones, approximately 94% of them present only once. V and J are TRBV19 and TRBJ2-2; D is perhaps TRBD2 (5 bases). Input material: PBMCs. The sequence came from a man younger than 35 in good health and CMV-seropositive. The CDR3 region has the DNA TGTGCCAGTATTCGGGGCGGGGAGCTGTTTTTT. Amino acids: CASIRGGELFF.